Listed below are T cell receptor beta chains from one sample, sequenced in a study of blood T cell repertoires in COVID-19. Some clones are missing from TCRdb's copy, which holds only in-frame ones; the method was immunoSEQ multiplex PCR. The table has hundreds of thousands of clones, approximately 91% seen once. Material: PBMCs or T cells enriched from blood (not recorded which). The receptors derive from a woman in her twenties or thirties who had recovered from COVID-19. The CDR3 runs from the conserved cysteine through the conserved F or W. Each record gives: clone size, J gene, D gene, V gene, CDR3 DNA, CDR3 protein. The D gene is left open where the match is weak. Rows may omit the clone size; those that give it use once, few, many or a size class.

size: .
J: TRBJ2-4
D: TRBD1
V: TRBV27
DNA: TGTGCCAGCAGCCCCCAGGGGGTTCCTAAAAACATTCAGTACTTC
CDR3: CASSPQGVPKNIQYF

size: .
J: TRBJ2-1
D: .
V: TRBV5-1
DNA: TGCGCCAGCAGCTTGAGGGGTAGGGCCTACAATGAGCAGTTCTTC
CDR3: CASSLRGRAYNEQFF

size: .
J: TRBJ2-1
D: TRBD2
V: TRBV7-3
DNA: TGTGCCAGCAGCTCCCAATCGACTAGCTCCTCCTACAATGAGCAGTTCTTC
CDR3: CASSSQSTSSSYNEQFF

size: once
J: TRBJ1-6
D: .
V: TRBV19
DNA: TGTGCCAGTAGTATAGTATCGCAGGGCTCTTCACCCCTCCACTTT
CDR3: CASSIVSQGSSPLHF

size: .
J: TRBJ2-7
D: .
V: TRBV10-2
DNA: TGCGCCAGCATTGGACTGGGTGGGGTCGAGCAGTACTTC
CDR3: CASIGLGGVEQYF

size: .
J: TRBJ1-5
D: .
V: TRBV6-6
DNA: TGTGCCAGCATTCTACAGGGTGGTGGCAATCAGCCCCAGCATTTT
CDR3: CASILQGGGNQPQHF

size: once
J: TRBJ2-6
D: TRBD2
V: TRBV5-5
DNA: TGTGCCAGCAGCCCTAGCGGGCGCCTCTCTGGGGCCAACGTCCTGACTTTC
CDR3: CASSPSGRLSGANVLTF

size: .
J: TRBJ2-3
D: TRBD2
V: TRBV9
DNA: TGTGCCAGCAGCCCTTTAGCGGGAGACACAGATACGCAGTATTTT
CDR3: CASSPLAGDTDTQYF

size: .
J: TRBJ1-3
D: .
V: TRBV6-1
DNA: TGTGCCAGCAGTGAACCCCACTGGAGGCAGAGGAGTCCCTCTGGAAACACCATATATTTT
CDR3: CASSEPHWRQRSPSGNTIYF

size: .
J: TRBJ2-7
D: .
V: TRBV7-9
DNA: TGTGCCAGCAGCCATCCTAGTACGAACCCGTTGAACTACGAGCAGTACTTC
CDR3: CASSHPSTNPLNYEQYF

size: .
J: TRBJ1-6
D: .
V: TRBV21-1
DNA: TGTGCCAGCAGCTCTGCAAAACGGCGGGGGAGTTCACCCCTCCACTTT
CDR3: CASSSAKRRGSSPLHF